Presented here are 26 T cell receptor beta chains from one specimen sequenced in a study of patients and donors after allogeneic stem cell transplantation. TCRdb ran MiXCR on the RT-PCR reads and lists one entry per CDR3 protein. Of 900,000 to 1,000,000 distinct CDR3 sequences listed, roughly 18% are singletons. The sequenced sample consisted of blood, either unsorted or a sorted T cell fraction (not recorded which). These receptors were collected from a human donor who was either an allogeneic HSCT recipient or a stem cell or donor lymphocyte infusion donor (not recorded which). It is not recorded whose cells these are; they may come from a transplant donor.

This clonotype was recorded a few times. V usage is TRBV11-2 and J usage is TRBJ2-3, with 12 bases that match TRBD1. This CDR3 spans 18 amino acids. Germline assignment: CDR1 SGHAT and CDR2 FQNNGV. Unmatched junction bases numbered 14, after V lost 5 bases and J lost 5 bases. CDR3: CASSPTRGQGARGDTQYF. The CDR3 nucleotides read TGTGCCAGCAGCCCGACCAGGGGACAGGGGGCTAGGGGAGATACGCAGTATTTT.

This clonotype was observed a few times. V and J are TRBV9 and TRBJ2-1, with 10 bases that match TRBD2. The CDR3 is 16 residues long. V gave up 1 base and J gave up 4 bases; unmatched junction bases: 5. CDR1 and CDR2 from the germline V gene are SGDLS and YYNGEE. CDR3 bases: TGTGCCAGCAGCGTACTAAGCGGGAGGGCATACAATGAGCAGTTCTTC. It yields the protein CASSVLSGRAYNEQFF.

V gene TRBV4-1 combines with J gene TRBJ1-5; 7 bases are a match to TRBD1. This CDR3 is 17 amino acids long. CDR1 MGHRA and CDR2 YSYEKL come from the germline V gene. The trim removed 0 bases at V and 2 bases at J, leaving 7 bases unmatched. The CDR3 DNA reads as TGCGCCAGCAGCCAAGATCCCCGCAGGGGGGGCAATCAGCCCCAGCATTTT. It encodes CASSQDPRRGGNQPQHF.

The DNA of the CDR3 is TGCGCCAGCAGCCATCGCAAGTCTGGCTACACCTTC. This encodes CASSHRKSGYTF. This chain links TRBV4-1 with TRBJ1-2; the D is unclear. V was trimmed by 3 bases and J by 7 bases, leaving 9 bases between them. Germline CDR1 MGHRA, CDR2 YSYEKL. The CDR3 is 12 amino acids.

This clonotype was counted many times. This chain joins TRBV2 and TRBJ1-1, with D uncertain. Trimming removed 7 bases from V and 4 bases from J, with 16 bases in between. The CDR3 spans 14 residues. Germline V gene data show CDR1 as SNHLY and CDR2 as FYNNEI. CDR3 residues: CASTLTRGITEAFF. The DNA of the CDR3 is TGTGCCAGCACTTTAACTCGCGGGATCACTGAAGCTTTCTTT.

The chain joins TRBV29-1 to TRBJ2-7; 8 bases fit TRBD1. Germline lookup yields CDR1 SQVTM and CDR2 ANQGSEA. V shed 6 bases and J 3 bases; nucleotides not matched to a gene: 4. The CDR3 spans 12 residues. The CDR3 spells CSVFGQGYEQYF. The CDR3, as DNA: TGCAGCGTCTTCGGACAGGGCTACGAGCAGTACTTC.

This clonotype was recorded many times. The CDR3: CASSSGQGSPYEQYF. In DNA form, the CDR3 reads TGTGCCAGCAGTTCGGGACAGGGGAGCCCATACGAGCAGTACTTC. V usage is TRBV6-2 or TRBV6-3 and J usage is TRBJ2-7; 10 bases line up with TRBD1. The trim removed 4 bases at V and 4 bases at J, leaving 7 bases unmatched. The CDR3 contains 15 residues. The germline V gene has CDR1 MNHEY and CDR2 SVGEGT.

There are a few counts of this clonotype. CDR3 loop: CSARVAGVYEQYF. The CDR3 nucleotides read TGCAGTGCTAGAGTAGCGGGCGTCTACGAGCAGTACTTC. The genes are TRBV20-1 and TRBJ2-7, with TRBD2 identical over 7 bases. The CDR3 contains 13 residues. The V segment lost 1 base and the J segment 3 bases; nucleotides outside the gene matches: 3. Germline CDR1 is DFQATT and CDR2 is SNEGSKA (reference sequence).

The chain carries TRBV6-1 and TRBJ1-1, with D unclear. CDR1 MNHNS and CDR2 SASEGT come from the germline V gene. V gave up 6 bases and J gave up 3 bases, with 11 bases separating them. The length of the CDR3 is 13 residues. As DNA, the CDR3 is TGTGCCAGCAGCCAAACCACCCACACTGAAGCTTTCTTT. Amino acids: CASSQTTHTEAFF.

The V and J genes are TRBV6-2 or TRBV6-3 and TRBJ2-7; D possibly matches TRBD1 or TRBD2 (5 bases each). The CDR3 is made up of 14 amino acids. CDR1 is MNHEY and CDR2 is SVGEGT in the germline V gene. With 8 bases removed from V and 6 bases from J, the gap between germline ends came to 20 bases. CDR3 nucleotides: TGTGCCAGCGATACCGGGACCTCTATAGTCGAGCAGTACTTC. Protein product: CASDTGTSIVEQYF.

The sample holds many counts of this clonotype. V gene TRBV12-3 or TRBV12-4 combines with J gene TRBJ1-2; TRBD1 aligns across 11 bases. The CDR3 spans 13 residues. Trimming removed 6 bases from V and 4 bases from J; junction bases left unmatched: 1. CDR3 residues: CASSGQGAYGYTF. The CDR3 nucleotides read TGTGCCAGCAGCGGACAGGGGGCCTATGGCTACACCTTC.

This clonotype showed up just a few times. V gene TRBV7-2 combines with J gene TRBJ2-6, with TRBD2 identical over 11 bases. Germline assignment: CDR1 SGHTA and CDR2 FQGNSA. This CDR3 contains 17 residues. The J segment lost 3 bases and the V segment lost 5 bases, leaving 6 bases of the junction unmatched. CDR3 amino acids: CASSPTSGRGGANVLTF. The CDR3 DNA reads as TGTGCCAGCAGCCCTACTAGCGGGAGAGGTGGGGCCAACGTCCTGACTTTC.

This clonotype was observed a handful of times. The chain joins TRBV14 to TRBJ1-3; D is possibly TRBD1 (6 bases). The CDR3 contains 16 residues. CDR1 and CDR2 (germline): SGHDN, FVKESK. Trimming left V 3 bases short and J 2 bases short, with 14 bases between. The CDR3 loop reads CASSHSLGAPGNTIYF. The DNA of the CDR3 is TGTGCCAGCAGCCATAGTCTGGGGGCGCCTGGAAACACCATATATTTT.

This clonotype came up many times. This chain uses TRBV12-3 or TRBV12-4 with TRBJ1-3, with 9 bases lining up with TRBD1. Trimming removed 6 bases from V and 0 bases from J; junction bases left unmatched: 9. CDR3 length equals 17 residues. The CDR3 DNA is TGTGCCAGCAGGGAGGGGACAGGGAAAATCTCTGGAAACACCATATATTTT. Its protein product is CASREGTGKISGNTIYF.

V gene TRBV2 combines with J gene TRBJ2-3, with D perhaps TRBD1 (5 bases). Germline V lookup: CDR1 SNHLY, CDR2 FYNNEI. V lost 7 bases and J 2 bases, leaving 13 bases between the germline ends. CDR3 length equals 14 residues. The CDR3, as DNA: TGTGCCAGCACCCCAGGGCGGAACACAGATACGCAGTATTTT. This sequence encodes CASTPGRNTDTQYF.

The CDR3 bases are TGTGCCAGCAGTTACTCGGGTTTCAATGAGCAGTTCTTC. It codes for CASSYSGFNEQFF. V is TRBV6-5 and J is TRBJ2-1; D call uncertain. The CDR3 extends over 13 amino acids. V shed 0 bases and J shed 6 bases, with 6 bases lying between them. Germline CDR1 is MNHEY and CDR2 is SVGAGI.

There are many counts of this clonotype. This chain's CDR3 is CASSFWPYEQYF. CDR3 sequence (DNA): TGTGCCAGCAGTTTCTGGCCCTACGAGCAGTACTTC. This chain links TRBV12-3 or TRBV12-4 with TRBJ2-7; D unclear. The CDR3 is 12 residues long. V lost 3 bases and J 2 bases, leaving 5 bases between the germline ends.

The chain joins TRBV11-2 to TRBJ2-5; TRBD1 matches at 9 bases. Trimming cost V 4 bases and J 4 bases; bases outside gene matches: 16. This CDR3 spans 18 amino acids. CDR1 is SGHAT, CDR2 FQNNGV, per germline. The CDR3 nucleotides are TGTGCCAGCAGCTCACGGTCGCCTGGAACAGGGGGCAGAGAGACCCAGTACTTC. This codes for CASSSRSPGTGGRETQYF.

This clonotype has ten or more counts. The CDR3 DNA sequence: TGTGCCAGCAGTCGCAGGGGGCGAACTAATGAAAAACTGTTTTTT. Protein sequence: CASSRRGRTNEKLFF. The rearrangement links TRBV12-3 or TRBV12-4 to TRBJ1-4; TRBD1 agrees at 8 bases. The CDR3 has 15 residues. V was pared by 5 bases and J by 1 base, with 3 bases of the junction left unmatched.

This clonotype was seen a few times. V usage is TRBV2 and J usage is TRBJ1-4; D perhaps matches TRBD1 (5 bases). The CDR3 has 15 residues. The germline V gene encodes CDR1 SNHLY and CDR2 FYNNEI. The ends were cut back, 6 bases at V and 4 bases at J, with 15 bases in the middle. CDR3 DNA: TGTGCCAGCAGGAGGGGAGATAGCAGTAATGAAAAACTGTTTTTT. Its protein product is CASRRGDSSNEKLFF.

This chain joins TRBV12-5 and TRBJ2-5; TRBD2 matches at 8 bases. The CDR3 sequence is 14 residues long. CDR1 is LGHNT and CDR2 is FRNRAP in the germline V gene. V shed 0 bases, J shed 7 bases, and the junction held 4 bases outside the gene matches. CDR3 coding DNA: TGTGCTAGTGGTTTGGTACTAGCGGAGGGGACCCAGTACTTC. Protein sequence: CASGLVLAEGTQYF.

This sequence joins TRBV12-3 or TRBV12-4 and TRBJ2-6; D possibly matches TRBD1 or TRBD2 (5 bases each). V was clipped by 2 bases and J by 2 bases, with 13 bases between them. The CDR3 runs to 17 residues. As DNA, the CDR3 is TGTGCCAGCAGTTTACGTCGGGGACGCCCTGGGGCCAACGTCCTGACTTTC. This translates into CASSLRRGRPGANVLTF.

This clonotype was picked up many times. The genes are TRBV4-2 and TRBJ2-1; D gene uncertain. CDR1 and CDR2 (germline): LGHNA, YNFKEQ. The CDR3 is 15 residues long. Deletions cut 1 base from V and 2 bases from J, with 9 bases between. DNA for the CDR3: TGTGCCAGCAGCCAAGCGACGGTCACCTACAATGAGCAGTTCTTC. It specifies CASSQATVTYNEQFF.

This clonotype has just a few counts. The chain uses TRBV7-9 and TRBJ2-1; 9 bases agree with TRBD2. This CDR3 spans 15 amino acids. V shed 4 bases, J shed 4 bases, and the junction held 5 bases outside the gene matches. Per the germline V gene, CDR1 is SEHNR and CDR2 is FQNEAQ (reference sequence). CDR3 amino acids: CASSSISGRYNEQFF. The CDR3 bases are TGTGCCAGCAGCTCAATTAGCGGGAGATACAATGAGCAGTTCTTC.

This chain connects TRBV7-2 to TRBJ2-1, with 8 nucleotides matching TRBD2. Germline-derived CDR1 and CDR2 are SGHTA and FQGNSA. The CDR3 extends over 15 amino acids. J gave up 5 bases and V 2 bases, and 5 bases lay outside the gene matches. As DNA, the CDR3 is TGTGCCAGCAGCTTACGTATAGCGGGGAACAATGAGCAGTTCTTC. This gives the protein CASSLRIAGNNEQFF.

The chain's CDR3 is CASSLAGMGETQYF. As DNA, the CDR3 is TGCGCCAGCAGCTTGGCAGGCATGGGAGAGACCCAGTACTTC. This chain links TRBV5-1 with TRBJ2-5; D is uncertain. This CDR3 contains 14 residues. V gave up 0 bases and J gave up 4 bases, with 10 bases separating them. Germline V gives CDR1 SGHRS, CDR2 YFSETQ.